Listed here is a single TCR beta chain. The CDR3 contains 15 residues. CDR1 and CDR2 from the germline V gene are LGHNA and YSLEER. The V gene end was trimmed by 6 bases and the J gene end by 4 bases; junction bases not matched to a gene: 7. This sample is drawn from a study of blood T cells in healthy people across ages. The authors ran a second PCR of about 7 to 11 cycles using a sample-barcoded 5' primer and a J-beta primer mix. All samples yielded 2.5 million or more CDR3-containing paired-end reads. TCRdb re-called the 5' RACE reads with MiXCR, one entry per CDR3 protein. The repertoire has 550,000 to 600,000 distinct CDR3 sequences, roughly 29% of them found once; the top ten carry about 18%.

The V call is TRBV4-3, the J call TRBJ1-4, with 8 positions matching TRBD1. The TCR originated in a woman between 65 and 79 years old in good health. The sequencing input was blood. The CDR3 region has the DNA TGCGCCAGCAGTCTCAGGACAGGGAATAATGAAAAACTGTTTTTT. Protein: CASSLRTGNNEKLFF.